The 22 T cell receptor beta chains presented below share a single source sample, sequenced in a study of PD-L1 blockade in urothelial cancer. The method was immunoSEQ multiplex PCR; TCRdb's version includes in-frame clones alone and lacks a portion of them. The table lists some 100,000 clones, approximately 90% of them singletons. The sample here was PBMCs, taken around atezolizumab (anti-PD-L1) treatment. All receptors come from a woman older than 75 with urothelial cancer.

V usage is TRBV5-4 and J usage is TRBJ1-1; 7 positions agree with TRBD1. J was trimmed by 1 base and V by 6 bases; bases with no gene match: 6. This CDR3 is built from 14 residues. Germline-derived CDR1 and CDR2 are SGHNT and YYREEE (reference sequence). CDR3 loop: CASTLGDRNTEAFF. The DNA of the CDR3 is TGTGCCAGCACCCTTGGGGACAGGAACACTGAAGCTTTCTTT. Supplemented by reference TRBV5-4 and TRBJ1-1, the full variable domain reads ETGVTQSPTHLIKTRGQQVTLRCSSQSGHNTVSWYQQALGQGPQFIFQYYREEENGRGNFPPRFSGLQFPNYSSELNVNALELDDSALYLCASTLGDRNTEAFFGQGTRLTVV.

CDR3 sequence: CASSVRSTDTQYF. The CDR3 bases are TGTGCCAGCAGCGTCCGGAGCACAGATACGCAGTATTTT. The chain combines TRBV9 with TRBJ2-3; D is ambiguous. Germline CDR1 reads SGDLS; CDR2 reads YYNGEE. The CDR3 covers 13 residues. V was pared by 2 bases and J by 0 bases, with 4 bases between.

In the case of this clone: The same CDR3 is also encoded by other DNA sequences in this sample. This rearrangement joins TRBV5-4 to TRBJ2-1; TRBD2 matches at 11 bases. The CDR3 consists of 15 residues. The V gene end was trimmed by 5 bases and the J gene end by 4 bases; junction bases not matched to a gene: 5. Looked up from germline, CDR1 is SGHNT and CDR2 is YYREEE (reference sequence). DNA for the CDR3: TGTGCCAGCAGTTCCGGGACTAGCGGATACAATGAGCAGTTCTTC. This encodes CASSSGTSGYNEQFF.

This rearrangement joins TRBV7-6 to TRBJ2-7; no clear D. Germline V gene data show CDR1 as SGHVS and CDR2 as FNYEAQ. With 5 bases removed from V and 0 bases from J, the gap between germline ends came to 5 bases. The CDR3 sequence is 12 residues long. Here the CDR3 DNA reads TGTGCCAGCAGCCCTAGCTCCTACGAGCAGTACTTC. Protein sequence: CASSPSSYEQYF.

V and J are TRBV19 and TRBJ2-3, with 14 bases matching TRBD2. Germline assignment: CDR1 LNHDA and CDR2 SQIVND (reference sequence). CDR3 length: 17 amino acids. V was clipped by 3 bases and J by 4 bases; unmatched bases: 6. Written as DNA, the CDR3 is TGTGCCAGTAGTATGGGACTAGCGGGAGCCCCTCCAGATACGCAGTATTTT. Its translation: CASSMGLAGAPPDTQYF. Full variable domain (rest looked up from reference TRBV19 and TRBJ2-3): DGGITQSPKYLFRKEGQNVTLSCEQNLNHDAMYWYRQDPGQGLRLIYYSQIVNDFQKGDIAEGYSVSREKKESFPLTVTSAQKNPTAFYLCASSMGLAGAPPDTQYFGPGTRLTVL.

The chain has TRBV23-1 and TRBJ2-1, with unresolved D. TRBV23-1 is an open reading frame whose function is uncertain. The CDR3 loop spans 15 amino acids. V was pared by 4 bases and J by 5 bases, with 15 bases between. The CDR3 spells CASSPPVTSNNEQFF. The CDR3 bases are TGCGCCAGCAGTCCGCCAGTGACTTCGAACAATGAGCAGTTCTTC.

This clone was observed once. CDR3 protein: CASSGLAAQETQYF. The DNA of the CDR3 is TGTGCCAGCTCCGGACTAGCGGCTCAAGAGACCCAGTACTTC. The chain employs TRBV6-5 and TRBJ2-5; 10 positions agree with TRBD2. CDR1 and CDR2 (germline): MNHEY, SVGAGI. CDR3 length: 14 amino acids. Trimming at V came to 8 bases and at J to 2 bases, leaving 5 bases not matched to a gene.

V gene TRBV5-4 combines with J gene TRBJ2-7; D is possibly TRBD2 (5 bases). This CDR3 has 15 amino acids. CDR1 and CDR2 from the germline V gene are SGHNT and YYREEE (reference sequence). Trimming pared 0 bases from V and 0 bases from J, leaving 10 bases between. DNA of the CDR3: TGTGCCAGCAGCTTGGAGGTGGGGAGCTCCTACGAGCAGTACTTC. Translation gives CASSLEVGSSYEQYF. Filled out from reference TRBV5-4 and TRBJ2-7, the complete variable domain reads ETGVTQSPTHLIKTRGQQVTLRCSSQSGHNTVSWYQQALGQGPQFIFQYYREEENGRGNFPPRFSGLQFPNYSSELNVNALELDDSALYLCASSLEVGSSYEQYFGPGTRLTVT.

This chain links TRBV4-2 with TRBJ2-2; the D gene is possibly TRBD2 (7 bases). Germline CDR1 reads LGHNA; CDR2 reads YNFKEQ. This CDR3 comprises 19 residues. V was cut by 3 bases and J by 0 bases, with 20 bases left in between. CDR3 residues: CASSQGGGGTLANTGELFF. In nucleotides, the CDR3 is TGTGCCAGCAGCCAGGGAGGGGGGGGAACCCTAGCGAACACCGGGGAGCTGTTTTTT.

The chain recombines TRBV16 with TRBJ2-1; D unresolved. With 3 bases removed from V and 0 bases from J, the gap between germline ends came to 15 bases. The germline gives CDR1 KGHSY, CDR2 FQNENV. The CDR3 totals 17 residues. The CDR3, as DNA: TGTGCCAGCAGCCACCCCCCAGCGACCAGCTCCTACAATGAGCAGTTCTTC. It translates to CASSHPPATSSYNEQFF. Looking up the rest from reference TRBV16 and TRBJ2-1 gives the full variable domain: GEEVAQTPKHLVRGEGQKAKLYCAPIKGHSYVFWYQQVLKNEFKFLISFQNENVFDETGMPKERFSAKCLPNSPCSLEIQATKLEDSAVYFCASSHPPATSSYNEQFFGPGTRLTVL.

The gene calls are TRBV9 and TRBJ2-7, with D perhaps matching TRBD2 (5 bases). The CDR3 is 14 residues long. The germline V gene has CDR1 SGDLS and CDR2 YYNGEE. The V gene lost 0 bases and the J gene lost 5 bases, with 12 bases spanning the gap. CDR3 residues: CASSVGGRADEQYF. The CDR3 DNA follows: TGTGCCAGCAGCGTAGGTGGGCGGGCTGACGAGCAGTACTTC. Full variable domain (missing parts from reference TRBV9 and TRBJ2-7): DSGVTQTPKHLITATGQRVTLRCSPRSGDLSVYWYQQSLDQGLQFLIQYYNGEERAKGNILERFSAQQFPDLHSELNLSSLELGDSALYFCASSVGGRADEQYFGPGTRLTVT.

The rearrangement joins TRBV6-5 to TRBJ1-3, with D unresolved. The V end lost 0 bases, the J end lost 6 bases, and 15 bases lay between the germline ends. The CDR3 has 16 residues. Germline V CDR1 and CDR2: MNHEY, SVGAGI. CDR3 sequence reads: CASSYSMAGVLNTIYF. CDR3 DNA sequence: TGTGCCAGCAGTTACTCGATGGCCGGGGTTTTAAACACCATATATTTT.

This chain connects TRBV5-4 to TRBJ1-1, with a weak D call TRBD1 (6 bases). The CDR3 is 14 residues long. CDR1 SGHNT and CDR2 YYREEE come from the germline V gene (reference sequence). Trimming took 3 bases from V and 6 from J, leaving 15 bases between them. The CDR3 sequence: CASSSKTGFAEAFF. For the CDR3, the DNA is TGTGCCAGCAGCTCCAAAACAGGGTTCGCTGAAGCTTTCTTT.

This chain's CDR3 is CASSIRLGRGKNYGYTF. Here the CDR3 DNA reads TGTGCCAGTAGTATCCGTCTCGGCAGGGGGAAAAACTATGGCTACACCTTC. V is TRBV19 and J is TRBJ1-2, with 7 nucleotides matching TRBD1. The J segment lost 2 bases and the V segment lost 3 bases, leaving 12 bases of the junction unmatched. The CDR3 is 17 residues long. In germline, CDR1 is LNHDA, CDR2 SQIVND (reference sequence).

Turning to this clone: Other DNA sequences from this sample encode an identical CDR3 as well. The chain links TRBV7-9 to TRBJ2-1; D remains unclear. The length of the CDR3 is 15 residues. Trimming shortened V by 1 base and J by 0 bases, and 7 bases separated the two germline ends. Germline CDR1 is SEHNR and CDR2 is FQNEAQ (reference sequence). The DNA for the CDR3 is TGTGCCAGCAGCTTAGGTAGTGGCTCCTACAATGAGCAGTTCTTC. It is translated as CASSLGSGSYNEQFF.

This chain joins TRBV4-2 and TRBJ2-1, with D possibly matching TRBD2 (6 bases). The CDR3 has 15 residues. With 5 bases removed from V and 5 bases from J, the gap between germline ends came to 16 bases. Per the germline V gene, CDR1 is LGHNA and CDR2 is YNFKEQ. CDR3 sequence: CASSTLGGGNNEQFF. Here the CDR3 DNA reads TGTGCCAGCAGCACCCTGGGAGGAGGGAACAATGAGCAGTTCTTC.

V is TRBV19 and J is TRBJ2-3; D is undetermined. The CDR3 is 15 amino acids. CDR1 and CDR2 from the germline V gene are LNHDA and SQIVND (reference sequence). The V end lost 6 bases, the J end lost 0 bases, and 13 bases lay between the germline ends. The CDR3 nucleotides are TGTGCCAGTAGGACGGGTAGCCCTAGCACAGATACGCAGTATTTT. Its protein is CASRTGSPSTDTQYF.

The V call is TRBV11-3, the J call TRBJ2-5, with no clear D. V shed 6 bases and J shed 2 bases, with 10 bases lying between them. The CDR3 has 13 amino acids. Germline V gene data show CDR1 as SGHNT and CDR2 as YENEEA. The CDR3 bases are TGTGCCAGCAGTACATCACGACAAGAGACCCAGTACTTC. Protein sequence: CASSTSRQETQYF.

This rearrangement joins TRBV5-1 to TRBJ2-7; 11 positions agree with TRBD2. The CDR3 totals 16 residues. V shed 3 bases and J 3 bases; nucleotides not matched to a gene: 8. Per the germline V gene, CDR1 is SGHRS and CDR2 is YFSETQ. The chain's CDR3 is CASSSAPTSGIYEQYF. In DNA, the CDR3 is TGCGCCAGCAGCTCCGCCCCGACTAGCGGGATCTACGAGCAGTACTTC.

CDR3 residues: CASKPGLAQETQYF. The DNA of the CDR3 is TGTGCCAGCAAACCGGGACTAGCTCAAGAGACCCAGTACTTC. This rearrangement joins TRBV6-6 to TRBJ2-5; TRBD2 agrees at 9 bases. The CDR3 is 14 residues long. Germline lookup yields CDR1 MNHNY and CDR2 SVGAGI (reference sequence). V lost 7 bases and J lost 2; bases outside the gene matches: 5.

The chain combines TRBV10-2 with TRBJ2-5; no definite D call. In germline, CDR1 is WSHSY, CDR2 SAAADI. V was pared by 6 bases and J by 5 bases, with 7 bases between. The CDR3 has 11 amino acids. The CDR3 DNA reads as TGCGCCAGCAGCGCGGTGGAGACCCAGTACTTC. It encodes CASSAVETQYF.

The CDR3 sequence is CASSVPQYNEQFF. CDR3 DNA: TGTGCCAGCAGCGTACCACAATACAATGAGCAGTTCTTC. The genes are TRBV9 and TRBJ2-1; D ambiguous. This CDR3 comprises 13 residues. The germline V and J ends were trimmed by 1 base and 4 bases, with 6 bases remaining between them. Germline CDR1 reads SGDLS; CDR2 reads YYNGEE.